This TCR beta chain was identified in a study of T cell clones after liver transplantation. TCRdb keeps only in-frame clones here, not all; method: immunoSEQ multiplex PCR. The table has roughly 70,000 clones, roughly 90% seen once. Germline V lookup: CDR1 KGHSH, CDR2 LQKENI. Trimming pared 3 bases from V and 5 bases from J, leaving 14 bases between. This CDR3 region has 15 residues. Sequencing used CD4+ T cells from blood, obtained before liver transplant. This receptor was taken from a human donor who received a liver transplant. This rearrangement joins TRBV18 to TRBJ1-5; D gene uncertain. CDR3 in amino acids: CASSPGRSDYQPQHF. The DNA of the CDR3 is TGTGCCAGCTCACCGGGCCGATCCGACTATCAGCCCCAGCATTTT.